A selection of T cell receptor beta chains follows, all from one sample in a study of T-cell reconstitution after alpha-beta-depleted transplantation in children. Each CDR3 protein is one row after TCRdb ran MiXCR on the PCR reads. The sample holds 190,000 or so distinct CDR3 sequences, 6% to 7% seen once. Sample: PBMCs from the stem cell graft donor, taken from the stem cell graft. The receptor set was obtained from a human donor who donated a stem cell graft to a child with Wiskott-Aldrich syndrome. Each CDR3 is given with its conserved first and last residue.

V	J	CDR3
TRBV4-3	TRBJ2-2	CASSLEANTGELFF
TRBV29-1	TRBJ2-6	CSVRPGPLGSGANVLTF
TRBV2	TRBJ1-1	CASSEQGARRNTEAFF
TRBV24-1	TRBJ1-5	CATSDAGTADQPQHF
TRBV6-4	TRBJ2-3	CASSDLAGGTDTQYF
TRBV5-1	TRBJ2-1	CASSLELGTTNEQFF
TRBV2	TRBJ1-4	CASSDRGGNEKLFF
TRBV18	TRBJ1-6	CASSPREGGDSPLHF
TRBV11-2	TRBJ2-7	CASSSQRFLYEQYF
TRBV7-2	TRBJ1-2	CASSFNGASHGYTF
TRBV20-1	TRBJ2-1	CSASRAGGPNEQFF
TRBV6-5	TRBJ1-3	CASRMTVGRDTIYF
TRBV7-9	TRBJ1-1	CASSVARGPLDTEAFF
TRBV18	TRBJ2-1	CASSPPRLAGADEQFF
TRBV5-6	TRBJ1-4	CASSSLSRSTNEKLFF
TRBV9	TRBJ1-1	CASSELQGLHTEAFF
TRBV12-3/TRBV12-4	TRBJ2-3	CASCTSTDTQYF
TRBV7-9	TRBJ1-1	CASSLQVNTEAFF
TRBV4-1	TRBJ2-3	CASSPGQNTQYF
TRBV5-1	TRBJ2-2	CASSYFDGYTGELFF
TRBV10-3	TRBJ2-1	CAIKLVDEQFF
TRBV20-1	TRBJ2-5	CSAPPGAGMAGETQYF
TRBV7-2	TRBJ2-2	CASSATGGGYTGELFF
TRBV12-3/TRBV12-4	TRBJ1-5	CASSTGRNSNQPQHF
TRBV20-1	TRBJ1-5	CSAPGQVSNQPQHF
TRBV11-2	TRBJ1-1	CASSSFARGNTEAFF